This T cell receptor (beta chain) stems from a study of OX40 agonist ivuxolimab in advanced cancers. Study in general: Each patient was given ivuxolimab into a vein every 2 weeks, at 0.01 to 10 mg/kg. Three individuals attained partial responses, comprising one hepatocellular carcinoma case and two cutaneous melanoma cases. Findings and limits, study-wide: At 0.1 to 3.0 mg/kg and by week 6, CD4+ and CD8+ T cells in the blood had expanded clonally.

Method: immunoSEQ multiplex PCR; TCRdb's copy keeps in-frame clones and lacks some. The sample records 35,000 to 55,000 clones, 75% to 90% being singletons. This clone has only a few counts. Its antigen is not identified. The TCR originated in an adult with an advanced solid tumor such as melanoma, head and neck, liver or kidney cancer. The sample here was CD4+ or CD8+ T cells sorted from blood, taken in a trial of the OX40 agonist ivuxolimab.

The CDR3 DNA follows: TGCGCCAGCAGCCAAGGGAGCCGCACAGATACGCAGTATTTT. Translated: CASSQGSRTDTQYF. The rearrangement joins TRBV4-3 to TRBJ2-3; no reliable D call. This CDR3 is built from 14 residues. Trimming removed 1 base from V and 1 base from J, with 6 bases in between. Germline V gives CDR1 LGHNA, CDR2 YSLEER.